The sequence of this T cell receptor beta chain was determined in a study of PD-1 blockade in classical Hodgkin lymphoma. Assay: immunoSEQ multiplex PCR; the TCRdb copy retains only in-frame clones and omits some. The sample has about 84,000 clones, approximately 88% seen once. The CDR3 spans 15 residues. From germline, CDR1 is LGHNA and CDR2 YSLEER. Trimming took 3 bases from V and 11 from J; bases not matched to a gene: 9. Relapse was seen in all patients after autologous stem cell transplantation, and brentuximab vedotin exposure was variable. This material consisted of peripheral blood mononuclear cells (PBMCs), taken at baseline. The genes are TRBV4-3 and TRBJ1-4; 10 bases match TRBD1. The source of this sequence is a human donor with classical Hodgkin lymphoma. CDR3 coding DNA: TGCGCCAGCAGCCATCCCGGGACAGGGGAGGGGAAACTGTTTTTT. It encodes CASSHPGTGEGKLFF.